This T cell receptor (beta chain) was captured in a study of blood T cells in healthy people across ages. Whole-study context: Capturing about one barcoded beta molecule per two T cells was achieved by template switching. Study-level results: Older individuals had lower TCR beta diversity per million T cells (the decline was roughly linear).

The V end was cut by 6 bases, the J end by 2 bases, with 10 bases between. The CDR3 has 13 amino acids. Germline V gene sequence: CDR1 SEHNR, CDR2 FQNEAQ (reference sequence). Of note for this clonotype: As yet, its antigen is unknown.

Together with a sample-barcoded 5' primer, a J-beta primer mix was included in a second PCR lasting about 7 to 12 cycles. TCRdb processed the 5' RACE reads anew with MiXCR; each CDR3 protein has one entry. The data show more than 1 million distinct CDR3 sequences, 40% to 50% seen once. There were at least 5.5 micrograms of total RNA extracted from every sample. The sample taken for sequencing was blood. The genes are TRBV7-9 and TRBJ2-5; the D call may be TRBD1 or TRBD2 (5 bases each). This clonotype was obtained from a woman aged 60-70 years in good health. The CDR3 DNA reads as TGTGCCAGCAGGTCGGGACGTCAAGAGACCCAGTACTTC. It codes for CASRSGRQETQYF.